This passage covers 8 T cell receptor beta chains from one sample sequenced in a study of T cells in Graves' hyperthyroidism and ophthalmopathy. What was amplified from RNA transcripts were TCR beta CDR3 regions. Using the HTBI primer set, a first-round RT-PCR was run on the TCR CDR3. Each CDR3 protein gets one entry after TCRdb re-called the multiplex PCR reads with MiXCR. Of about 350,000 distinct CDR3 sequences in the sample, 12% to 15% were seen once. Sequencing was performed on blood. All receptors derive from a woman aged 60-75 years with Graves' ophthalmopathy.

This clonotype was observed many times. The gene calls are TRBV5-1 and TRBJ2-7, with a possible D match to TRBD1 (5 bases). The germline V gene encodes CDR1 SGHRS and CDR2 YFSETQ. The CDR3 is made up of 15 amino acids. V lost 2 bases and J 1 base, leaving 13 bases between the germline ends. The CDR3 here is CASSFSEQASYEQYF. The CDR3 DNA is TGCGCCAGCAGCTTTTCAGAACAGGCTTCCTACGAGCAGTACTTC.

In this sample, this clonotype turned up many times. The V gene is TRBV7-9, the J gene TRBJ2-2; TRBD1 matches at 9 bases. This CDR3 spans 14 amino acids. Unmatched junction bases numbered 5, after V lost 5 bases and J lost 7 bases. Germline V lookup: CDR1 SEHNR, CDR2 FQNEAQ (reference sequence). The DNA of the CDR3 is TGTGCCAGCAGCCCGGGACAGGGAAGCGGGGAGCTGTTTTTT. It translates to CASSPGQGSGELFF. Full variable domain (outside the CDR3, taken from reference TRBV7-9 and TRBJ2-2): DTGVSQNPRHKITKRGQNVTFRCDPISEHNRLYWYRQTLGQGPEFLTYFQNEAQLEKSRLLSDRFSAERPKGSFSTLEIQRTEQGDSAMYLCASSPGQGSGELFFGEGSRLTVL.

Many counts were recorded for this clonotype. This chain links TRBV5-1 with TRBJ2-1; D possibly corresponds to TRBD1 (8 bases). This CDR3 has 14 amino acids. V was clipped by 0 bases and J by 15 bases, with 19 bases between them. CDR1 and CDR2 (germline): SGHRS, YFSETQ. The CDR3 loop reads CASSLAVQGGTMFF. DNA for the CDR3: TGCGCCAGCAGCTTGGCCGTACAGGGGGGGACGATGTTCTTC.

This clonotype has a count of ten or more. This chain connects TRBV20-1 to TRBJ2-7, with 10 nucleotides matching TRBD2. Germline values: CDR1 DFQATT, CDR2 SNEGSKA (reference sequence). V gave up 5 bases and J gave up 2 bases; unmatched junction bases: 9. The CDR3 has 15 residues. The CDR3 reads CSAPHPSGSPYEQYF. CDR3 nucleotides: TGCAGTGCTCCCCACCCTAGCGGGAGTCCCTACGAGCAGTACTTC.

A few counts support this clonotype. The chain recombines TRBV6-1 with TRBJ2-1; D is undetermined. The CDR3 contains 14 residues. CDR1 and CDR2 from the germline V gene are MNHNS and SASEGT. The V end was cut by 8 bases, the J end by 6 bases, with 17 bases between. CDR3 nucleotide sequence: TGTGCCAGCTTTTATTACCCAAACGGCAATGAGCAGTTCTTC. Translating it yields CASFYYPNGNEQFF.

As regards this clonotype: This may be a read error, as it is one base from a much larger clone. The rearrangement uses TRBV7-2 and TRBJ2-1; 11 nucleotides agree with TRBD2. Germline CDR1 SGHTA, CDR2 FQGNSA. J lost 2 bases, V lost 4 bases, and 4 bases had no gene match. The CDR3 contains 16 residues. CDR3 in DNA: TGTGCCAGCAGCTGGGGACTAGCGGACCCCTACAATGAGCAGTTCTTC. Its protein product is CASSWGLADPYNEQFF.

This clonotype was observed a few times. This chain links TRBV20-1 with TRBJ2-3; D is unresolved. V lost 4 bases and J 1 base, leaving 15 bases between the germline ends. CDR3 length: 15 residues. CDR1 is DFQATT, CDR2 SNEGSKA, per germline (reference sequence). CDR3 region: CSATPYDRGTDTQYF. The CDR3 nucleotides read TGCAGTGCTACCCCTTATGATAGAGGCACAGATACGCAGTATTTT.

The chain is built from TRBV5-4 and TRBJ2-3; no reliable D call. Trimming pared 7 bases from V and 4 bases from J, leaving 16 bases between. The CDR3 has 14 amino acids. Germline values: CDR1 SGHNT, CDR2 YYREEE (reference sequence). For the CDR3, the DNA is TGTGCCAGCGCTTCGCCCACGGGTCCAGATACGCAGTATTTT. Translated, it gives CASASPTGPDTQYF.